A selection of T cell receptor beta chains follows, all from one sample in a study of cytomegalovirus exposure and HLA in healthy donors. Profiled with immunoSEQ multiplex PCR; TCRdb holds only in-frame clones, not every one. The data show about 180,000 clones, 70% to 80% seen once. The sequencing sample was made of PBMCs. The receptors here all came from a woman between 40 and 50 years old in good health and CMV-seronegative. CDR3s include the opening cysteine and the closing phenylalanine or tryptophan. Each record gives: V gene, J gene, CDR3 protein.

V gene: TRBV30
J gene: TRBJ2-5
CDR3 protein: CAWSGDSTETQYF

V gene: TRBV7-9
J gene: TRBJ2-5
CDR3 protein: CASSLAGGETQYF

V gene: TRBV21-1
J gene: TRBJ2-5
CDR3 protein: CASTLVGGLHRRQETQYF

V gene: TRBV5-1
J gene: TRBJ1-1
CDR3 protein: CASSLNTGEFAEAFF

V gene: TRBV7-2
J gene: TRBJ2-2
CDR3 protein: CASSLQGNTGELFF

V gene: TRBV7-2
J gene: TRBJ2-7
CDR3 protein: CASSLGRGSSYEQYF

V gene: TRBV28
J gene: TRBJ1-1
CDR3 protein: CASTKTGWNTEAFF

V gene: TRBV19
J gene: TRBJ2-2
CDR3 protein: CASWGLAGGRVTGELFF

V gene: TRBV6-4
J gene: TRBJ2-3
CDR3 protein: CASSDSEVPDTQYF

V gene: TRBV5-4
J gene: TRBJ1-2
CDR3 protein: CASSLEAGTLIGGYTF

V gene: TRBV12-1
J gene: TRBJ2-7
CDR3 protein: CASSLGTLDEQYF

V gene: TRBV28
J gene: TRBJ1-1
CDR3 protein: CASSSLLSLDEAFF

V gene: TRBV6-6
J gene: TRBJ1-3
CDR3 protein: CASSYLAGPGNTIYF

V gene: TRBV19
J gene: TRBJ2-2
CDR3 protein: CASSIGENTGELFF

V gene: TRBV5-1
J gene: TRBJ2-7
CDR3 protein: CASMSGGPGEQYF

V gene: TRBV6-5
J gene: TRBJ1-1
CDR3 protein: CASSYSLVTDTEAFF

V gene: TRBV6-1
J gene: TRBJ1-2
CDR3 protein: CASSERTGDGYTF

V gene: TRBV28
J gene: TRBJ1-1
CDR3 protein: CASSFRGRGTEAFF

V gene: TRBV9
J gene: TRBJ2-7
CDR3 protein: CASSVTRHSEQYF

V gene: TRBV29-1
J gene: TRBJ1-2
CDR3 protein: CSVVHGGESSRYTF

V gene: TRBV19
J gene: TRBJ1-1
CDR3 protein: CASSMGGRSTEAFF

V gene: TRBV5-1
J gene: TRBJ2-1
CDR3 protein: CASSFGLESYSEQFF

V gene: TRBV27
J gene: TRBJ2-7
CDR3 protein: CASTPKTGTGPYEQYF

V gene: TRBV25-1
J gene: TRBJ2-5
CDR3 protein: CASSRSGMETQYF

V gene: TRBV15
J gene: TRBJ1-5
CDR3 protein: CATSWQSNQPQHF

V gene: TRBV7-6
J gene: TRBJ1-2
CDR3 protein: CASSLTGTGTGYGYTF

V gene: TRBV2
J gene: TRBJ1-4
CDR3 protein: CASRGTEKLFF

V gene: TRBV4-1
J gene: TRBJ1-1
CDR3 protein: CASSLRTGENTEAFF

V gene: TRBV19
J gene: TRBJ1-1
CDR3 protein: CASSYPPDRNEAFF

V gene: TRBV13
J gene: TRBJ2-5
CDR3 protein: CASSPGGAETQYF

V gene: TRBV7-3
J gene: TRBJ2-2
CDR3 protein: CASSRDSNTGELFF

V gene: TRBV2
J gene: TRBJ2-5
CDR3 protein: CASRTSERETQYF

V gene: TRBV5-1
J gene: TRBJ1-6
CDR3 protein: CASSLSDIYNSPLHF

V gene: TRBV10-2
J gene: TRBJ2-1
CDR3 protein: CASSAGQGQYNEQFF

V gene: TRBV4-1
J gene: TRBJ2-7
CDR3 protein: CASSPGLASYEQYF

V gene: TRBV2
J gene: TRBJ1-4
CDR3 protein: CASSAGTATEKLFF

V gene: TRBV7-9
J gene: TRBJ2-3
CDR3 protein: CASRLRGSTDTQYF

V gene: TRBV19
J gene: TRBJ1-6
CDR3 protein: CASSIALGQGNSPLHF